This T cell receptor beta chain was sequenced during a study of beta chain features in type 1 diabetes. Findings and caveats of the study: Moderately but significantly shorter TCRB CDR3s were found in Type 1 diabetes patients in all four CD4+ subsets.

There are a few counts of this clone. Its cognate antigen is unknown. Expressed TCRB transcripts were sequenced because the entire RNA isolate underwent reverse transcription. The protocol was immunoSEQ multiplex PCR, while the TCRdb copy is restricted to in-frame clones and leaves out a portion. Of around 250,000 clones in the sample, roughly an eighth were seen once. The CDR3 contains 15 residues. Between the trimmed V and J ends, which lost 4 bases and 5 bases, there was a span of 16 bases. The germline V gene has CDR1 SGHNT and CDR2 YYREEE (reference sequence). The receptor comes from a man aged 30 to 39 with type 1 diabetes. Sequenced sample: naive CD4+ T cells from blood. The J gene is TRBJ2-1, the V gene TRBV5-4; tentative D call: TRBD1 (6 bases). The CDR3 loop is CASSEDSTGHNEQFF. As DNA, the CDR3 is TGTGCCAGCAGCGAGGACAGCACGGGGCACAATGAGCAGTTCTTC.